Each of the 32 T cell receptor beta chains below was sequenced from the same sample in a study of a mutant IDH1 vaccine in newly diagnosed glioma. Time point indicated: baseline, week 1 (first vaccination visit). The treatment denotes: pre-vaccination baseline after standard-of-care therapy. The table came from immunoSEQ multiplex PCR; TCRdb's copy has only in-frame clones and leaves some out. The sample holds roughly 84,000 clones, approximately 80% seen once. The specimen comprised PBMCs, sampled from a glioma patient treated with radiotherapy, temozolomide or both. The receptors were sampled from a man aged 35-49 years with glioma. Some clones in this sample may be carry-over from other donors' samples.

V gene TRBV5-4 combines with J gene TRBJ2-5; D is unclear. Germline V gives CDR1 SGHNT, CDR2 YYREEE (reference sequence). CDR3 length equals 14 residues. Trimming took off 5 bases at V and 2 bases at J, with 13 bases between the two ends. CDR3 protein: CASSARTDQETQYF. CDR3 sequence (DNA): TGTGCCAGCAGTGCCCGGACGGATCAAGAGACCCAGTACTTC. The variable domain in full, with the rest retrieved from reference TRBV5-4 and TRBJ2-5, is ETGVTQSPTHLIKTRGQQVTLRCSSQSGHNTVSWYQQALGQGPQFIFQYYREEENGRGNFPPRFSGLQFPNYSSELNVNALELDDSALYLCASSARTDQETQYFGPGTRLLVL.

This clone was counted a single time. This sequence joins TRBV9 and TRBJ1-2; TRBD1 agrees at 12 bases. Germline V gene lookup returns CDR1 SGDLS and CDR2 YYNGEE. The CDR3 is 16 amino acids. Trimming at V came to 3 bases and at J to 8 bases, leaving 11 bases not matched to a gene. Here the CDR3 reads CASSAPRDRGREGYTF. The CDR3 nucleotides read TGTGCCAGCAGCGCCCCCAGGGACAGGGGGCGAGAGGGCTACACCTTC.

The chain has TRBV6-5 and TRBJ1-4; D is unresolved. V was clipped by 2 bases and J by 8 bases, with 9 bases between them. In germline, CDR1 is MNHEY, CDR2 SVGAGI. CDR3 size: 13 residues. The CDR3 sequence is CASSYAVGEKLFF. The CDR3 nucleotides read TGTGCCAGCAGTTACGCTGTGGGGGAAAAACTGTTTTTT.

The chain combines TRBV14 with TRBJ2-7; D tentatively reads TRBD1 or TRBD2 (5 bases each). The CDR3 is 15 residues long. The germline gives CDR1 SGHDN, CDR2 FVKESK. Trimming removed 1 base from V and 2 bases from J, with 12 bases in between. Here the CDR3 reads CASSQVRQGPYEQYF. CDR3 DNA sequence: TGTGCCAGCAGCCAAGTCCGGCAGGGACCCTACGAGCAGTACTTC.

The chain employs TRBV9 and TRBJ2-3, with D perhaps TRBD2 (6 bases). CDR3 size: 16 residues. V was pared by 4 bases and J by 2 bases, with 17 bases between. Germline V gives CDR1 SGDLS, CDR2 YYNGEE. CDR3 loop: CASSPGAGSATDTQYF. Here the CDR3 DNA reads TGTGCCAGCAGCCCCGGGGCGGGGAGCGCCACAGATACGCAGTATTTT.

V usage is TRBV5-1 and J usage is TRBJ2-7; D is uncertain. The V end lost 9 bases, the J end lost 4 bases, and 23 bases lay between the germline ends. The CDR3 is 15 amino acids. Germline V CDR1 and CDR2: SGHRS, YFSETQ. The CDR3 here is CANLRYWPGRYEQYF. Written as DNA, the CDR3 is TGCGCCAACCTTCGGTACTGGCCAGGACGGTACGAGCAGTACTTC.

V and J are TRBV5-1 and TRBJ1-4; D call uncertain. Germline values: CDR1 SGHRS, CDR2 YFSETQ. V lost 1 base and J lost 6, with 19 bases in between. This CDR3 is built from 17 residues. The CDR3 DNA reads TGCGCCAGCAGCTTGCCCCCCGGCCCGGCAAGAGATGAAAAACTGTTTTTT. It yields the protein CASSLPPGPARDEKLFF.

To note about this clone: Other nucleotide sequences in the sample specify the same CDR3. The gene calls are TRBV5-1 and TRBJ2-7; 7 bases are shared with TRBD1. The V gene's germline CDR1 is SGHRS and CDR2 YFSETQ. The CDR3 sequence is 16 residues long. Germline trimming cut 0 bases from V and 1 base from J; bases unmatched to any gene: 7. The chain's CDR3 is CASSLGHRDSSYEQYF. CDR3 DNA sequence: TGCGCCAGCAGCTTGGGGCACCGGGACAGTTCCTACGAGCAGTACTTC.

The chain has TRBV5-4 and TRBJ2-5; no reliable D call. V was shortened by 4 bases and J by 5 bases, with 15 bases between the two germline ends. Germline V CDR1 and CDR2: SGHNT, YYREEE (reference sequence). The CDR3 loop spans 14 amino acids. In DNA, the CDR3 is TGTGCCAGCAGCCGGGCGAGGATTATGGAGACCCAGTACTTC. Its protein product is CASSRARIMETQYF.

This chain connects TRBV7-2 to TRBJ1-1; D uncertain. Between the trimmed V and J ends, which lost 1 base and 7 bases, there was a span of 13 bases. The CDR3 length is 14 residues. Germline CDR1 is SGHTA and CDR2 is FQGNSA. CDR3 coding DNA: TGTGCCAGCAGCTTAGGGGTTTCTTGGATTGAAGCTTTCTTT. This gives the protein CASSLGVSWIEAFF.

The J gene is TRBJ2-7, the V gene TRBV5-4, with 11 nucleotides matching TRBD1. CDR1 and CDR2 from the germline V gene are SGHNT and YYREEE (reference sequence). The V and J ends lost 4 bases and 6 bases, in that order; junction bases with no gene match: 6. The CDR3 extends over 14 amino acids. The chain's CDR3 is CASSERTGGREQYF. DNA of the CDR3: TGTGCCAGCAGCGAAAGGACAGGGGGCCGCGAGCAGTACTTC.

In its sample, this clone was seen once. The V and J genes are TRBV5-1 and TRBJ1-2, with 10 bases identical to TRBD1. Germline loops: CDR1 SGHRS, CDR2 YFSETQ. The CDR3 runs to 16 residues. The V gene end was trimmed by 4 bases and the J gene end by 6 bases; junction bases not matched to a gene: 12. CDR3 DNA sequence: TGCGCCAGCAGCCGAACCGGGGACAGGGGTTACGATGGCTACACCTTC. Protein: CASSRTGDRGYDGYTF.

V usage is TRBV5-4 and J usage is TRBJ1-2, with a tentative D call TRBD1 (6 bases). Per the germline V gene, CDR1 is SGHNT and CDR2 is YYREEE (reference sequence). Trimming cost V 2 bases and J 8 bases, with 19 bases left between them. The CDR3 is made up of 15 amino acids. CDR3 sequence: CASSLAGTQGGGYTF. Written as DNA, the CDR3 is TGTGCCAGCAGCTTAGCCGGGACACAGGGCGGGGGCTACACCTTC.

This clone was picked up a small number of times. The chain combines TRBV19 with TRBJ1-6; 7 nucleotides align to TRBD1. With 6 bases clipped from V and 9 bases from J, the junction kept 2 bases outside the gene matches. CDR3 length: 12 amino acids. Per germline, CDR1 LNHDA and CDR2 SQIVND (reference sequence). The CDR3 sequence is CASRRTGSPLHF. The CDR3 DNA sequence: TGTGCCAGTAGACGGACAGGTTCACCCCTCCACTTT.

This clone was observed once. The J gene is TRBJ2-1, the V gene TRBV2; TRBD2 is a possible D gene (6 bases). The CDR3 runs to 14 residues. CDR1 is SNHLY and CDR2 is FYNNEI in the germline V gene. V shed 4 bases and J shed 2 bases, with 9 bases lying between them. CDR3: CASSGDSPYNEQFF. The CDR3 bases are TGTGCCAGCAGTGGGGACTCCCCCTACAATGAGCAGTTCTTC.

DNA for the CDR3: TGTGCCAGCAGCCAAGGGAACTATGGCTACACCTTC. Its translation is CASSQGNYGYTF. V and J are TRBV5-4 and TRBJ1-2; no definite D call. Trimming pared 4 bases from V and 2 bases from J, leaving 6 bases between. The CDR3 extends over 12 amino acids. CDR1 and CDR2 from the germline V gene are SGHNT and YYREEE (reference sequence).

The chain has TRBV19 and TRBJ2-2, with a weak D call TRBD1 (6 bases). The germline V gene encodes CDR1 LNHDA and CDR2 SQIVND (reference sequence). This CDR3 spans 15 amino acids. Trimming took 4 bases from V and 5 from J, leaving 14 bases between them. CDR3 nucleotide sequence: TGTGCCAGTAGTAACAGGGCTTTCTCGACCGGGGAGCTGTTTTTT. Residues: CASSNRAFSTGELFF.

The J gene is TRBJ1-1, the V gene TRBV2; D is uncertain. There are 15 residues in the CDR3. The germline V and J ends were trimmed by 3 bases and 3 bases, with 14 bases remaining between them. Germline CDR1 is SNHLY and CDR2 is FYNNEI. The CDR3 protein is CASSDPAHGDTEAFF. The CDR3, as DNA: TGTGCCAGCAGTGATCCGGCCCATGGGGACACTGAAGCTTTCTTT.

CDR3 nucleotide sequence: TGTGCCATCAGCGGCCAGGGGACTGGGGCCAACGTCCTGACTTTC. Translation gives CAISGQGTGANVLTF. The V gene is TRBV10-3, the J gene TRBJ2-6; a weak D match, TRBD1 (6 bases). This CDR3 is 15 amino acids long. Looked up from germline, CDR1 is ENHRY and CDR2 is SYGVKD. Trimming shortened V by 6 bases and J by 2 bases, and 11 bases separated the two germline ends.

The chain carries TRBV30 and TRBJ1-1; D remains unclear. CDR1 and CDR2 (germline): GTSNPN, SVGIG (reference sequence). Trimming removed 4 bases at V and 3 bases at J, with 12 bases between. The CDR3 runs 13 residues. The CDR3, as DNA: TGTGCCTGGACGGACGACACGGACACTGAAGCTTTCTTT. It yields the protein CAWTDDTDTEAFF.

J is TRBJ2-7 and V is TRBV5-5; the D is unclear. V was trimmed by 0 bases and J by 4 bases, leaving 8 bases between them. Germline assignment: CDR1 SGHKS and CDR2 YYEKEE (reference sequence). The CDR3 runs 13 residues. The CDR3 reads CASSLAVGYEQYF. Here the CDR3 DNA reads TGTGCCAGCAGCTTGGCCGTCGGTTACGAGCAGTACTTC.

The chain carries TRBV6-5 and TRBJ1-4; D ambiguous. V was shortened by 5 bases and J by 5 bases, with 9 bases between the two germline ends. Looked up from germline, CDR1 is MNHEY and CDR2 is SVGAGI. The CDR3 loop spans 13 amino acids. CDR3 sequence: CASSRDLNEKLFF. The CDR3 nucleotides are TGTGCCAGCAGTCGCGATTTAAATGAAAAACTGTTTTTT.

In this sample, this clone turned up once. The chain recombines TRBV7-8 with TRBJ1-1, with a weak D call TRBD1 (5 bases). Per the germline V gene, CDR1 is SGHVS and CDR2 is FQNEAQ. Trimming cost V 2 bases and J 5 bases, with 15 bases left between them. This CDR3 region has 15 residues. The DNA for the CDR3 is TGTGCCAGCAGCTTATATCTCCAGGGAAGAACTGAAGCTTTCTTT. Residues: CASSLYLQGRTEAFF.

The chain combines TRBV4-1 with TRBJ1-2; D is perhaps TRBD1 (5 bases). V lost 6 bases and J 0 bases, leaving 14 bases between the germline ends. Looked up from germline, CDR1 is MGHRA and CDR2 is YSYEKL. The CDR3 has 15 amino acids. The CDR3 DNA sequence: TGCGCCAGCAGGGTTGGGGCTGAGGCTAACTATGGCTACACCTTC. Translated, it gives CASRVGAEANYGYTF.

The chain combines TRBV10-1 with TRBJ1-1; TRBD1 is a possible D gene (5 bases). CDR3 length: 15 amino acids. Trimming removed 3 bases from V and 1 base from J, with 12 bases in between. Germline V lookup: CDR1 WNHNN, CDR2 SYGVQD (reference sequence). The CDR3 here is CASSEGTRPNTEAFF. As DNA, the CDR3 is TGCGCCAGCAGTGAAGGGACCCGGCCGAACACTGAAGCTTTCTTT.

The chain joins TRBV4-1 to TRBJ2-5, with TRBD2 as a possible D gene (6 bases). Per germline, CDR1 MGHRA and CDR2 YSYEKL. The CDR3 sequence is 16 residues long. V lost 1 base, J lost 2 bases, and 14 bases lay in between. The CDR3 DNA is TGCGCCAGCAGCCAAGGCCGAGGAGCGGGTCAAGAGACCCAGTACTTC. The encoded protein is CASSQGRGAGQETQYF.

The chain joins TRBV19 to TRBJ1-2; 9 bases are shared with TRBD1. Trimming took 8 bases from V and 3 from J; bases not matched to a gene: 4. Germline V CDR1 and CDR2: LNHDA, SQIVND (reference sequence). The CDR3 runs to 13 residues. The CDR3, as DNA: TGTGCCAGTCGCCGGGACAGGGACTATGGCTACACCTTC. This gives the protein CASRRDRDYGYTF.

This clone was observed a handful of times. The chain joins TRBV18 to TRBJ1-2; D possibly corresponds to TRBD1 (6 bases). The CDR3 extends over 14 amino acids. Germline V gives CDR1 KGHSH, CDR2 LQKENI. V dropped 4 bases and J dropped 7 bases, with 16 bases sitting between them. CDR3 nucleotide sequence: TGTGCCAGCTCACTGAGTAGGGACACGGGTGGCTACACCTTC. This sequence encodes CASSLSRDTGGYTF.

The chain joins TRBV6-5 to TRBJ1-5, with D hard to call. CDR1 and CDR2 (germline): MNHEY, SVGAGI. The CDR3 runs to 12 residues. The germline V and J ends were trimmed by 6 bases and 7 bases, with 10 bases remaining between them. CDR3 loop: CASRHPEQPQHF. Written as DNA, the CDR3 is TGTGCCAGCAGACATCCAGAACAGCCCCAGCATTTT.

The chain recombines TRBV7-9 with TRBJ2-7; 8 bases line up with TRBD1. Germline V gene lookup returns CDR1 SEHNR and CDR2 FQNEAQ (reference sequence). The CDR3 runs 16 residues. Trimming removed 3 bases from V and 0 bases from J; junction bases left unmatched: 7. CDR3 region: CASSFAGGLRSYEQYF. In DNA form, the CDR3 reads TGTGCCAGCAGCTTCGCAGGGGGCCTCCGCTCCTACGAGCAGTACTTC.

CDR3 residues: CASSAGTYSNQPQHF. The CDR3 coding sequence is TGTGCCAGCAGCGCCGGGACTTATAGCAATCAGCCCCAGCATTTT. The chain employs TRBV9 and TRBJ1-5, with D maybe TRBD1 (5 bases). Germline CDR1 reads SGDLS; CDR2 reads YYNGEE. The V and J ends lost 3 bases and 0 bases respectively, with 10 bases between them. This CDR3 has 15 amino acids.

V gene TRBV18 combines with J gene TRBJ1-5, with D possibly matching TRBD1 (5 bases). Germline values: CDR1 KGHSH, CDR2 LQKENI. This CDR3 is built from 16 residues. The V end lost 3 bases, the J end lost 7 bases, and 19 bases lay between the germline ends. The CDR3 loop is CASSPDMIFERQPQHF. Written as DNA, the CDR3 is TGTGCCAGCTCACCGGACATGATCTTTGAGCGACAGCCCCAGCATTTT.